This entry concerns a single T cell receptor beta chain. These data are taken from a study of glioma-infiltrating T cells after dendritic cell vaccination. About the research overall: The vaccine used monocyte-derived dendritic cells pulsed overnight with autologous tumor lysate. Three intradermal dendritic cell vaccine injections were given every two weeks.

Trimming removed 1 base from V and 6 bases from J, with 18 bases in between. Germline V CDR1 and CDR2: MGHRA, YSYEKL. This CDR3 spans 16 amino acids. Repertoires were generated with immunoSEQ multiplex PCR, while TCRdb's copy carries only in-frame clones and drops some. Of 93,000 or so clones listed, roughly 76% are singletons. This TCR came from a human donor with glioblastoma. The specimen was blood, collected before dendritic cell vaccination. The chain employs TRBV4-1 and TRBJ1-2; D gene ambiguous. CDR3 protein: CASSQALQVPANGYTF. The CDR3 coding sequence is TGCGCCAGCAGCCAAGCTCTTCAGGTTCCGGCTAATGGCTACACCTTC.